Below are 9 T cell receptor beta chains sequenced from a single sample in a study of T-cell memory formation after mild COVID-19. TCRdb fed the 5' RACE reads into MiXCR, producing one record per CDR3 protein. Here the sample spans roughly 320,000 distinct CDR3 sequences, over 25% being singletons. Sequencing input: PBMCs or a T cell subset sorted from them (not recorded which). The receptors derive from an adult woman who had mild COVID-19 (a few samples of this study predate the infection). Cell type and time point are not known.

In DNA, the CDR3 is TGTGCCAGCAGCTTAGACACAGGGTCCGCAGATACGCAGTATTTT. As protein: CASSLDTGSADTQYF. The chain employs TRBV7-9 and TRBJ2-3, with TRBD1 as a possible D gene (6 bases). This CDR3 region has 15 residues. Trimming took 1 base from V and 4 from J, leaving 12 bases between them. Per the germline V gene, CDR1 is SEHNR and CDR2 is FQNEAQ (reference sequence).

This chain connects TRBV7-6 to TRBJ2-2; a possible D gene is TRBD2 (6 bases). Looked up from germline, CDR1 is SGHVS and CDR2 is FNYEAQ. V shed 4 bases and J shed 8 bases, with 17 bases lying between them. This CDR3 region has 15 residues. The CDR3 DNA sequence: TGTGCCAGCAGCTCGGTTATGGGACTCCCAGGGGAGCTGTTTTTT. This translates into CASSSVMGLPGELFF.

The V gene is TRBV19, the J gene TRBJ2-1; no reliable D call. The germline V gene encodes CDR1 LNHDA and CDR2 SQIVND (reference sequence). The V end lost 7 bases, the J end lost 6 bases, and 13 bases lay between the germline ends. CDR3 size: 13 residues. In DNA form, the CDR3 reads TGTGCCAGTAATCCCGATCCCGCCAATGAGCAGTTCTTC. This translates into CASNPDPANEQFF.

The chain joins TRBV7-6 to TRBJ1-1, with TRBD1 as a possible D gene (5 bases). Trimming removed 5 bases at V and 4 bases at J, with 14 bases between. Germline CDR1 SGHVS, CDR2 FNYEAQ. This CDR3 contains 14 residues. The CDR3 coding sequence is TGTGCCAGCAGCAATAAGGGGTTGGGCACTGAAGCTTTCTTT. Its translation: CASSNKGLGTEAFF. Full variable domain (rest looked up from reference TRBV7-6 and TRBJ1-1): GAGVSQSPRYKVTKRGQDVALRCDPISGHVSLYWYRQALGQGPEFLTYFNYEAQQDKSGLPNDRFSAERPEGSISTLTIQRTEQRDSAMYRCASSNKGLGTEAFFGQGTRLTVV.

This clonotype was seen more than once but under ten times. The gene calls are TRBV4-1 and TRBJ2-2, with 7 bases identical to TRBD2. Looked up from germline, CDR1 is MGHRA and CDR2 is YSYEKL. This CDR3 comprises 16 residues. The junction had 7 bases not matched to a gene; V was cut back by 2 bases and J by 4 bases. CDR3 DNA sequence: TGCGCCAGCAGCCAACCCGGGGGGTCTGCCACCGGGGAGCTGTTTTTT. Its translation: CASSQPGGSATGELFF.

This clonotype was picked up one time. The gene calls are TRBV7-6 and TRBJ1-4, with unresolved D. The CDR3 is 15 amino acids. The V gene's germline CDR1 is SGHVS and CDR2 FNYEAQ. V lost 0 bases to trimming and J lost 4 bases, with 9 bases between them. CDR3 region: CASSLAAGLNEKLFF. The CDR3 nucleotides are TGTGCCAGCAGCTTAGCGGCGGGTCTTAATGAAAAACTGTTTTTT.

The CDR3 here is CASSPIQRPDSEQFF. As DNA, the CDR3 is TGTGCCAGCAGCCCCATCCAGCGCCCAGACAGTGAGCAGTTCTTC. The chain links TRBV9 to TRBJ2-1; TRBD1 is a possible D gene (5 bases). The CDR3 has 15 residues. Per germline, CDR1 SGDLS and CDR2 YYNGEE. V was clipped by 4 bases and J by 9 bases, with 20 bases between them.

The chain carries TRBV12-3 or TRBV12-4 and TRBJ2-2, with D perhaps TRBD2 (6 bases). There are 16 residues in the CDR3. Trimming left V 3 bases short and J 7 bases short, with 18 bases between. The CDR3 coding sequence is TGTGCCAGCAGTTTTGTAACGGGAGTTAGCGGCGGGGAGCTGTTTTTT. It yields the protein CASSFVTGVSGGELFF.

The rearrangement uses TRBV19 and TRBJ1-1; weak D call: TRBD1 (5 bases). Looked up from germline, CDR1 is LNHDA and CDR2 is SQIVND (reference sequence). The length of the CDR3 is 14 residues. V shed 5 bases and J shed 0 bases, with 10 bases lying between them. The CDR3 DNA is TGTGCCAGTAGTGGGACGGGGCTGAACACTGAAGCTTTCTTT. It yields the protein CASSGTGLNTEAFF.